The TCR beta chain described here comes from a study of cytomegalovirus exposure and HLA in healthy donors. Use of 60 Vbeta and 13 Jbeta primers characterized the PCR. The protocol was immunoSEQ multiplex PCR, while the TCRdb copy is restricted to in-frame clones and leaves out a portion. The sample holds 100,000 or so clones, 13% to 15% seen once. This clone was recorded a few times. Its antigen is not identified. CDR1 and CDR2 (germline): SGHTA, FQGNSA. Trimming shortened V by 1 base and J by 15 bases, and 16 bases separated the two germline ends. The CDR3 has 13 residues. The study sampled nominally healthy donors, though unrecorded immune exposures were likely. The study's findings and limits: The study carried out a later analysis of TCR beta sequences. It associated about 15,000 of them with specific HLA alleles at a false discovery rate of 0.05. The authors later found TCR association rates varying by HLA locus, with DRB1 most and HLA-C fewest. An apparent linkage of common viral pathogens to several of the most significant clusters emerged in a later analysis.

The chain employs TRBV7-2 and TRBJ1-5; a possible D gene is TRBD1 (5 bases). This clonotype was obtained from a female donor in good health and CMV-seronegative. Sequenced sample: PBMCs. CDR3 residues: CASSLGGGTFGHF. As DNA, the CDR3 is TGTGCCAGCAGCTTAGGAGGCGGGACCTTTGGGCATTTT.